The clone carrying this TCR beta chain was recorded many times. Its target is not known. The germline V gene encodes CDR1 LNHDA and CDR2 SQIVND (reference sequence). V was shortened by 6 bases and J by 3 bases, with 15 bases between the two germline ends. This CDR3 has 14 amino acids. The sample is drawn from a study of T cells in Graves' hyperthyroidism and ophthalmopathy. Study results and caveats: From stable hyperthyroidism, ophthalmopathy was set apart by a 13 V-J model. Most thyroid clonotypes expanded above 0.001 were also detected in blood.

Diagnosis relied on clinical symptoms, serum thyroxine and TRAb, thyroid ultrasound and orbital computed tomography. The investigators amplified TCR beta CDR3 regions from RNA transcripts. HTBI primers were employed in a first-round RT-PCR of the TCR CDR3. TCRdb reprocessed the multiplex PCR reads via MiXCR and lists one record per CDR3 protein. This table holds 750,000 to 950,000 distinct CDR3 sequences, around 39% found once. The chain is built from TRBV19 and TRBJ2-7; D is uncertain. Material for sequencing was blood. This clonotype originated in a man aged 18 to 30 with Graves' hyperthyroidism. This chain's CDR3 is CASRGTETHYEQYF. CDR3 DNA: TGTGCCAGTAGGGGAACGGAGACCCACTACGAGCAGTACTTC.